This entry is about one T cell receptor beta chain. As yet, its antigen is unknown. The data originate from a study of T-cell memory formation after mild COVID-19. About the study: The study found TCR clusters largely donor specific. Study-level findings and limits: That cross-reactive memory joined was suggested by some responding clones appearing in pre-infection memory. Contracting clones from day 15 to 85 had balanced CD4/CD8; later expanders favoured CD4+. CD4+ contracting clones were mainly CM and EM; CD8+ ones, EMRA.

Each CDR3 protein is one row after TCRdb ran MiXCR on the 5' RACE reads. The sample comprises about 310,000 distinct CDR3 sequences, just under 20% of which are singletons, and under 25% rests with the top ten. This receptor was taken from a man younger than 35 who had mild COVID-19 (a few samples of this study predate the infection). Cell type and time point are not known. The sequenced sample consisted of PBMCs or a T cell subset sorted from them (not recorded which).

In DNA form, the CDR3 reads TGTGCCAGCAGAAGACAGACCCATGAAGCTTTCTTT. This translates into CASRRQTHEAFF. The chain carries TRBV6-5 and TRBJ1-1, with D possibly being TRBD1 (5 bases). CDR1 MNHEY and CDR2 SVGAGI come from the germline V gene. The CDR3 extends over 12 amino acids. V was trimmed by 6 bases and J by 7 bases, leaving 12 bases between them.